The TCR beta chain under discussion was sequenced for a study of blood T cell repertoires in COVID-19. Original methodology: Amplification of reference gene primers was used by the study to estimate nucleated cell counts. The data were produced by immunoSEQ multiplex PCR, yet TCRdb's version contains in-frame clones alone and is incomplete. V and J calls and clone size are copied from that table; D and trimming were computed from the DNA. In the table there are about 320,000 clones, approximately 85% of which are singletons. The CDR3 covers 13 residues. Trimming removed 1 base from V and 7 bases from J, with 14 bases in between. Per germline, CDR1 GTSNPN and CDR2 SVGIG (reference sequence).

This chain connects TRBV30 to TRBJ2-7, with a tentative D call TRBD2 (5 bases). The specimen sequenced was peripheral blood. The clonotype originates from a human donor in a cohort sampled during active COVID-19. The CDR3 bases are TGTGCCTGGAGTGGCAAACGTCCGGGGGAGCAGTACTTC. Translating it yields CAWSGKRPGEQYF.